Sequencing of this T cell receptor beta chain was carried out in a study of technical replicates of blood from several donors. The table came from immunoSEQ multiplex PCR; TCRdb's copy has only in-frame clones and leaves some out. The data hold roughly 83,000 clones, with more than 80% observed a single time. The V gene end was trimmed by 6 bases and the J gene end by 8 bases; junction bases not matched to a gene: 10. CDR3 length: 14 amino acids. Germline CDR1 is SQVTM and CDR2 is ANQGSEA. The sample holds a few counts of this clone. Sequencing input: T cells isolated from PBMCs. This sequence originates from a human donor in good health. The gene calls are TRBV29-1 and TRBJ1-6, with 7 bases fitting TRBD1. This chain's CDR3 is CSVNTGDPHSPLHF. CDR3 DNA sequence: TGCAGCGTCAACACAGGGGACCCGCATTCACCCCTCCACTTT.